The T cell receptor beta chain described here comes from a study of T-cell reconstitution after alpha-beta-depleted transplantation in children. This clonotype was counted between two and nine times. From germline, CDR1 is SGHRS and CDR2 YFSETQ. The junction had 6 bases not matched to a gene; V was cut back by 1 base and J by 2 bases. This CDR3 spans 16 amino acids. TCRbeta library construction was performed incorporating unique molecular identifiers. A single record per CDR3 protein comes from TCRdb applying MiXCR to the PCR reads. Among 400,000 to 500,000 distinct CDR3 sequences listed, approximately 10% were seen once.

The sequence was obtained from a human donor who donated a stem cell graft to a child with acute myeloid leukemia. This sequence joins TRBV5-1 and TRBJ2-7; 10 bases align to TRBD1. The sequencing here drew on PBMCs from the stem cell graft donor, taken from the stem cell graft. CDR3 sequence (DNA): TGCGCCAGCAGCTTGAGCCTCGGGACAGGGGCCTACGAGCAGTACTTC. Translated, it gives CASSLSLGTGAYEQYF.